The TCR beta chain described here comes from a study of cytomegalovirus exposure and HLA in healthy donors. Study outcomes and limitations: Most CMV-associated TCR beta chains appeared HLA-restricted in a later analysis. Within an earlier analysis, most TCR beta V segments proved productive either about 87% or about 30% of the time. Researchers counted around 180 TCR beta chains as cytomegalovirus-associated.

V shed 4 bases and J 6 bases; nucleotides not matched to a gene: 9. CDR3 size: 14 residues. Germline loops: CDR1 MGHRA, CDR2 YSYEKL. The PCR used 60 Vbeta and 13 Jbeta primers. Sequenced by immunoSEQ multiplex PCR; TCRdb stores in-frame clones only, minus some. The sample yields over 250,000 clones, 72% seen once. This clone was counted between two and nine times. Its target is unknown. This sequence originates from a female donor in good health and CMV-seronegative. The rearrangement joins TRBV4-1 to TRBJ2-7; 7 bases match TRBD1. Sequencing was performed on PBMCs. The CDR3 sequence: CASSLKTGTSEQYF. The CDR3 DNA follows: TGCGCCAGCAGCCTGAAGACAGGGACAAGCGAGCAGTACTTC.